A selection of T cell receptor beta chains follows, all from one sample in a study of early T cells in non-severe SARS-CoV-2 infection. TCRdb called the 5' RACE reads again in MiXCR, with one record for every CDR3 protein. The data hold tens of thousands of distinct CDR3 sequences, with 5% to 7% observed a single time. The sequencing input was whole blood. These TCRs come from an adult who was a healthcare worker with PCR-confirmed SARS-CoV-2 infection or an uninfected control (not recorded which). CDR3s include the opening cysteine and the closing phenylalanine or tryptophan.

TRBV25-1 CASSPAPSTYEQYF
TRBV25-1 CASSKTGTGSWDTQYF
TRBV5-1 CASTIPGQSYEQYF
TRBV21-1 CASGLTGVLYEQYF
TRBV19 CASRPGQGLYEQYF
TRBV29-1 CSVEEGVGWRNEQFF
TRBV4-1 CASSQEVSTGSGTQYF
TRBV11-2 CASSLTSGSRTDTQYF
TRBV6-4 CASSPDVTGSYNEQFF
TRBV6-5 CASSPRGTTQFF
TRBV7-9 CASSLAAGSPTEAFF
TRBV20-1 CSADPGLAGTYEQYF
TRBV6-5 CASRPDSGEPSYNEQFF
TRBV5-1 CASSLDTSYNEQFF
TRBV15 CATSRDSRGTGTTYNEQFF
TRBV14 CASSQVNVEQFF
TRBV25-1 CASSDAGANSPLHF